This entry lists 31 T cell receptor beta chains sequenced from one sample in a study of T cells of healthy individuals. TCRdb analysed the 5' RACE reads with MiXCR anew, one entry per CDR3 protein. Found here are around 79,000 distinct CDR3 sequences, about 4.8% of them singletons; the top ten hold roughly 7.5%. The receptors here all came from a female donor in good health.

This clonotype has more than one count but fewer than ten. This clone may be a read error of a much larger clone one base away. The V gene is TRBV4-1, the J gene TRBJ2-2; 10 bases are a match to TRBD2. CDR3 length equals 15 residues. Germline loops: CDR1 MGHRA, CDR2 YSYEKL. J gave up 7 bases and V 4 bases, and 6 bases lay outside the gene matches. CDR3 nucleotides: TGCGCCAGCAGCCGAGTAGCGGGAGGTGGCGGGGAGCTGTTTTTT. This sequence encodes CASSRVAGGGGELFF.

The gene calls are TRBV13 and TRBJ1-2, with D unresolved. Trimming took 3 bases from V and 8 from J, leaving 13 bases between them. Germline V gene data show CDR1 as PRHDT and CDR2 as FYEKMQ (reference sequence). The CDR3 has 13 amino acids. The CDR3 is CASSLWRAEGYTF. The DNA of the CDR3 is TGTGCCAGCAGCTTGTGGAGGGCGGAGGGCTACACCTTC.

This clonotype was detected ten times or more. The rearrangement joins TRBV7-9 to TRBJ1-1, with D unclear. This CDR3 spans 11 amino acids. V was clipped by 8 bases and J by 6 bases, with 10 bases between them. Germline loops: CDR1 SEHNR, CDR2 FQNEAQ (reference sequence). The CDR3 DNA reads TGTGCCAGCGGGCTGGGAGCTGAAGCTTTCTTT. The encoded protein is CASGLGAEAFF.

The CDR3 loop is CASSLRGRGTGTLRADTQYF. The CDR3 DNA reads TGTGCCAGCAGCTTAAGGGGTCGCGGCACCGGGACCCTGCGGGCAGATACGCAGTATTTT. The rearrangement links TRBV7-2 to TRBJ2-3, with D perhaps assigned TRBD1 or TRBD2 (5 bases each). CDR3 size: 20 residues. Germline CDR1 and CDR2: SGHTA and FQGNSA. V lost 2 bases to trimming and J lost 4 bases, with 28 bases between them.

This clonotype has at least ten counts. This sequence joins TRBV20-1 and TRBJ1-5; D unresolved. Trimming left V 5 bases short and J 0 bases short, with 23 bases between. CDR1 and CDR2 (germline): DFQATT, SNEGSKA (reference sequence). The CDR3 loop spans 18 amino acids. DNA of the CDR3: TGCAGTGCTTCTCCACCACAGTCTTCCCTATATAGCAATCAGCCCCAGCATTTT. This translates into CSASPPQSSLYSNQPQHF.

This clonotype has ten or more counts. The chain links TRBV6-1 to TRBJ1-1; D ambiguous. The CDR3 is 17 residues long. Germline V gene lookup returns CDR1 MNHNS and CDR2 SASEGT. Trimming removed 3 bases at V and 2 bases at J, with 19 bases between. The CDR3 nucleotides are TGTGCCAGCAGTGAGAGGCAGTCTTGGGAGTTAAACACTGAAGCTTTCTTT. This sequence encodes CASSERQSWELNTEAFF.

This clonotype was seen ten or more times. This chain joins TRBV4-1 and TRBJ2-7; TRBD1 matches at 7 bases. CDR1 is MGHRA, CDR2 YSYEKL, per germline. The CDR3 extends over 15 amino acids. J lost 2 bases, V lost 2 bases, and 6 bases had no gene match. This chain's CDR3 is CASSQSGGPPYEQYF. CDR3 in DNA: TGCGCCAGCAGCCAATCAGGGGGTCCGCCCTACGAGCAGTACTTC.

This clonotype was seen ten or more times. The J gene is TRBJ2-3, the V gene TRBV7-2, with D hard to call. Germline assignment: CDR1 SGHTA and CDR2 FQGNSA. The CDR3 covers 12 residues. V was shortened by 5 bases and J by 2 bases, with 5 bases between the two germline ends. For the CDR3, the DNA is TGTGCCAGCAGCATTGACACAGATACGCAGTATTTT. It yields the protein CASSIDTDTQYF.

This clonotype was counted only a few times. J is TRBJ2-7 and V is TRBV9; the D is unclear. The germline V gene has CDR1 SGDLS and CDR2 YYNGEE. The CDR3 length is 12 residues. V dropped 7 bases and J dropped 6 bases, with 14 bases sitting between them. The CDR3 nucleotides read TGTGCCAGCGGAAAGCCTTCTACCGAGCAGTACTTC. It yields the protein CASGKPSTEQYF.

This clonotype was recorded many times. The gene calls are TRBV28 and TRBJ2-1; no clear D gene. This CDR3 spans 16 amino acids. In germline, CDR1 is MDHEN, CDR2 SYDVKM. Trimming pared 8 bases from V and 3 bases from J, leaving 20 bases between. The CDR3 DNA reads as TGTGCCAGCCACACACCCGGCGCTTCGCTCTACAATGAGCAGTTCTTC. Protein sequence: CASHTPGASLYNEQFF.

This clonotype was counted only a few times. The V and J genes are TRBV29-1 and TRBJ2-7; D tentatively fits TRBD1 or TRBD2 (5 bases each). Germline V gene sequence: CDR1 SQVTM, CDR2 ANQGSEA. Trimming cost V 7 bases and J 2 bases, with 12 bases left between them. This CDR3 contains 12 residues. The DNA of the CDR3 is TGCAGCGGAGGGACGGCAACCTACGAGCAGTACTTC. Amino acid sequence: CSGGTATYEQYF.

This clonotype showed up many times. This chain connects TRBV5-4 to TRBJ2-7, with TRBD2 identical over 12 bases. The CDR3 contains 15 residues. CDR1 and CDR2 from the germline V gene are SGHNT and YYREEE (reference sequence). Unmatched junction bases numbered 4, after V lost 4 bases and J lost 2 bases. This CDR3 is CASSPSGRATYEQYF. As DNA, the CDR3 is TGTGCCAGCAGCCCTAGCGGGAGGGCCACCTACGAGCAGTACTTC.

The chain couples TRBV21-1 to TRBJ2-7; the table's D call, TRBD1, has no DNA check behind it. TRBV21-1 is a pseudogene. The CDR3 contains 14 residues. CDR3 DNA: TGTGCCAGACCGGACAGCCCTTGCCTCTACGAGCAGTACTTC. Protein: CARPDSPCLYEQYF.

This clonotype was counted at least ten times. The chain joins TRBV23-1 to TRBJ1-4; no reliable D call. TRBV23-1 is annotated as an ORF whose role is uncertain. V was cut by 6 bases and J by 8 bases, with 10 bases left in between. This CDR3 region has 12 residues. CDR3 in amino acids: CASRLRREKLFF. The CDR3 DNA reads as TGCGCCAGCAGACTACGAAGAGAAAAACTGTTTTTT.

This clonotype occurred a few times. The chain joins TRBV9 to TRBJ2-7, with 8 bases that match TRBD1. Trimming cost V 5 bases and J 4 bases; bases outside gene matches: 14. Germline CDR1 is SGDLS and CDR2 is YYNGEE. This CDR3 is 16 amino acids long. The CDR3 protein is CASSRDPKTGEYEQYF. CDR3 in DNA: TGTGCCAGCAGTCGAGACCCCAAGACAGGGGAGTACGAGCAGTACTTC.

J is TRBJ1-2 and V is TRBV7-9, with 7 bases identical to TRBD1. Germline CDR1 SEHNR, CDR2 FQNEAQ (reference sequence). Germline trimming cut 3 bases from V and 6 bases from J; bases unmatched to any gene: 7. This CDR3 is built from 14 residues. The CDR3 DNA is TGTGCCAGCAGCTTCTCAGGGGGGATCGATGGCTACACCTTC. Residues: CASSFSGGIDGYTF.

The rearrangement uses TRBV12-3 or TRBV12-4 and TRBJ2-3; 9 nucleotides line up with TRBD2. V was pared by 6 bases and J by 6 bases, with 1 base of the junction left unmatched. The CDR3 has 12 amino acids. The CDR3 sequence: CASSGLADTQYF. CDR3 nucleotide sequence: TGTGCCAGCAGCGGACTAGCGGATACGCAGTATTTT.

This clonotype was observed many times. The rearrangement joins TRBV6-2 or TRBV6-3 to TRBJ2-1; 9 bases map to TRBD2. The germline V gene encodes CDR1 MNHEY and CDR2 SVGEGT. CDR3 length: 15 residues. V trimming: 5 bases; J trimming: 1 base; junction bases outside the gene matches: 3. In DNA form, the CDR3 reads TGTGCCAGCAGTCTGACTAGCGGTTCCTACAATGAGCAGTTCTTC. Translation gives CASSLTSGSYNEQFF.

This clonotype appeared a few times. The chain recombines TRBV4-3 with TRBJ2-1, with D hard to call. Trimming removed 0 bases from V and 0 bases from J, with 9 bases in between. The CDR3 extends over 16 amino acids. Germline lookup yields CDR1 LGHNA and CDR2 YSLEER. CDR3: CASSQEMAASYNEQFF. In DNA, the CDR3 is TGCGCCAGCAGCCAAGAAATGGCGGCCTCCTACAATGAGCAGTTCTTC.

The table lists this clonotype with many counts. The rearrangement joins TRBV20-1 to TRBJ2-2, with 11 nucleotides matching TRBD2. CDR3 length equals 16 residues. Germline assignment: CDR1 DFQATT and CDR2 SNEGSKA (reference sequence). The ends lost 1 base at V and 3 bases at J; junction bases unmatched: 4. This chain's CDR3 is CSARAGTSGYTGELFF. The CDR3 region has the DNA TGCAGTGCTAGAGCTGGGACTAGCGGTTACACCGGGGAGCTGTTTTTT.

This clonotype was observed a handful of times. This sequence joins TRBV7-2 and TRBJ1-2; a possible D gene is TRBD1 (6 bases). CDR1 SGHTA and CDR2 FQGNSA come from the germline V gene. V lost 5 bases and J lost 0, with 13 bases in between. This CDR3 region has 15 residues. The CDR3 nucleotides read TGTGCCAGCAGCCGGGGAGGGGGGACTAACTATGGCTACACCTTC. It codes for CASSRGGGTNYGYTF.

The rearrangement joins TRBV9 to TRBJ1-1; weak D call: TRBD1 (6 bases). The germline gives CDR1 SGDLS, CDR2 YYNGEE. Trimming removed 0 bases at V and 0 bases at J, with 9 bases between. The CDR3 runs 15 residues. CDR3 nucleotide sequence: TGTGCCAGCAGCGTAGCACAGGGCTTGAACACTGAAGCTTTCTTT. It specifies CASSVAQGLNTEAFF.

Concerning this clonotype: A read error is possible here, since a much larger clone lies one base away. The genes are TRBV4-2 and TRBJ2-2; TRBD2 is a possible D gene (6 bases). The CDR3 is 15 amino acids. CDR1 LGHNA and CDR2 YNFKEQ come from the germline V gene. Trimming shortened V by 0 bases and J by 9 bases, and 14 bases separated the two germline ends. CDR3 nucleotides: TGTGCCAGCAGCCAAGATCTCGGTAGCGGCAGGGAGCTGTTTTTT. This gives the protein CASSQDLGSGRELFF.

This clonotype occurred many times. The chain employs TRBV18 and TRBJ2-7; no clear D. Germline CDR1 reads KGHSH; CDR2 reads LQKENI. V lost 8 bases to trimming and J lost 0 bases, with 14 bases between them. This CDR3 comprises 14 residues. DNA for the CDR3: TGTGCCAGCCGCCCAGGATCAGACTCCTACGAGCAGTACTTC. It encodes CASRPGSDSYEQYF.

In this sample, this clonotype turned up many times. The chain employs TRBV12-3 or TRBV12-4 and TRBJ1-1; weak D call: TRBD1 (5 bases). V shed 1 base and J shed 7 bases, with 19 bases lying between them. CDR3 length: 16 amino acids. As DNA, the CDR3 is TGTGCCAGCAGTTTAGGGGGTGGAGCGCGCGGGGGTGAAGCTTTCTTT. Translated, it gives CASSLGGGARGGEAFF.

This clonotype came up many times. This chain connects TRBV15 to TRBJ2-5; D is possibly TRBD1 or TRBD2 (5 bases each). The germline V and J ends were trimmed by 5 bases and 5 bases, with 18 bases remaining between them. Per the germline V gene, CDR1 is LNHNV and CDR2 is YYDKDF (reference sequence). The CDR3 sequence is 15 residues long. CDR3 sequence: CATSGRGTGGETQYF. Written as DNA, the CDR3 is TGTGCCACCAGCGGAAGAGGGACCGGCGGGGAGACCCAGTACTTC.

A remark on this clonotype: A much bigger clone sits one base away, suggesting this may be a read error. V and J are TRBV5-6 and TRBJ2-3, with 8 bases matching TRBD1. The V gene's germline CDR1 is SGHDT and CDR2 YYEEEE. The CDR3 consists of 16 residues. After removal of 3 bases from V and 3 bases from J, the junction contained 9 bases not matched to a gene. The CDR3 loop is CASSSGDRWLTDTQYF. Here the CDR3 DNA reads TGTGCCAGCAGCTCCGGGGACAGGTGGCTAACAGATACGCAGTATTTT.

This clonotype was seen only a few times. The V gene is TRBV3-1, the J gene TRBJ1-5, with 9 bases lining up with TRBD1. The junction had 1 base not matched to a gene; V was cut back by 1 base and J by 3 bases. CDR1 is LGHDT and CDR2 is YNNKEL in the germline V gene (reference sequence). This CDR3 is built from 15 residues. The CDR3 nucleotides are TGTGCCAGCAGCCAAGGGACAGGGGACAATCAGCCCCAGCATTTT. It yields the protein CASSQGTGDNQPQHF.

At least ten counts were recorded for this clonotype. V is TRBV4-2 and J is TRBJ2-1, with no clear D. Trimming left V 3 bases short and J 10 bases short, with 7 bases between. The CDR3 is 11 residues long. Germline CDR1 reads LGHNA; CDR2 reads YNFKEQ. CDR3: CASSHAREQFF. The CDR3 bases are TGTGCCAGCAGCCACGCACGGGAGCAGTTCTTC.

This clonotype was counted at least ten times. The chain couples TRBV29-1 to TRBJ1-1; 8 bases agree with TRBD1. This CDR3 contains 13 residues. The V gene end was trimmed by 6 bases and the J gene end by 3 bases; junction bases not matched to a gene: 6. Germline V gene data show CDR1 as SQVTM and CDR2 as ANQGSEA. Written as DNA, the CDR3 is TGCAGCGTCGATACAGGGGGAGACACTGAAGCTTTCTTT. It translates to CSVDTGGDTEAFF.

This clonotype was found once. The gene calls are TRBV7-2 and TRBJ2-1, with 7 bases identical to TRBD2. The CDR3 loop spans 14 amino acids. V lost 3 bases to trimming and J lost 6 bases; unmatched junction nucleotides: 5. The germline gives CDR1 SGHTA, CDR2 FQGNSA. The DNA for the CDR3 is TGTGCCAGCAGCTTCGGCGGGAGACCCAATGAGCAGTTCTTC. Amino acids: CASSFGGRPNEQFF.